This TCR beta chain was identified during a study of blood T cell repertoires in COVID-19. The wider study: COVID-19 samples collected from the United States, Italy and Spain covered acute and convalescent phases. PBMCs, B-cell-depleted T cells, or T cells were the source of the cDNA or gDNA that made up the material.

This CDR3 spans 15 amino acids. Germline lookup yields CDR1 GTSNPN and CDR2 SVGIG (reference sequence). J lost 3 bases, V lost 7 bases, and 14 bases had no gene match. Living in 20 to 30 US areas, the participants were between roughly 18 and 90 years of age. Cohort 3 recovery required two negative PCRs, clearance, or symptom resolution. Libraries were prepared by immunoSEQ multiplex PCR; TCRdb keeps only in-frame clonotypes and omits some of them. The sample has about 280,000 clones; 89% are singletons. Sequencing input: PBMCs or T cells enriched from blood (not recorded which). J is TRBJ2-7 and V is TRBV30, with 8 bases fitting TRBD1. The origin of this receptor is an older woman who had recovered from COVID-19. The CDR3 sequence is CAYDLTGTGHYEQYF. The DNA for the CDR3 is TGTGCCTACGACCTAACCGGGACAGGCCACTACGAGCAGTACTTC. The variable domain in full, completed from reference TRBV30 and TRBJ2-7, reads SQTIHQWPATLVQPVGSPLSLECTVEGTSNPNLYWYRQAAGRGLQLLFYSVGIGQISSEVPQNLSASRPQDRQFILSSKKLLLSDSGFYLCAYDLTGTGHYEQYFGPGTRLTVT.